This T cell receptor beta chain was captured by sequencing in a study of patients and donors after allogeneic stem cell transplantation. The CDR3 covers 15 residues. V was pared by 1 base and J by 7 bases, with 13 bases between. TCRdb re-called the RT-PCR reads through MiXCR, storing one row per CDR3 protein. The sample has about 960,000 distinct CDR3 sequences, around 17% seen once; the top ten hold roughly 6%. The sequence was obtained from a human donor who was either an allogeneic HSCT recipient or a stem cell or donor lymphocyte infusion donor (not recorded which). It is not recorded whose cells these are; they may come from a transplant donor. The genes are TRBV12-3 or TRBV12-4 and TRBJ1-4, with D hard to call. The sample comprised blood, either unsorted or a sorted T cell fraction (not recorded which). DNA for the CDR3: TGTGCCAGCAGTTTAGTACCGGGAGGGAGTGAAAAACTGTTTTTT. As protein: CASSLVPGGSEKLFF.